The 32 T cell receptor beta chains reported below all come from one sample, sequenced in a study of blood T cell repertoires in COVID-19. Sequencing was performed with immunoSEQ multiplex PCR; in TCRdb, only in-frame clones are kept and a portion is missing. The sample yields about 64,000 clones, more than 75% seen once. Sequencing was done on a sample of peripheral blood. These receptors were obtained from a man aged 55 to 70 with COVID-19, enrolled during active disease.

V usage is TRBV5-6 and J usage is TRBJ1-3, with D perhaps TRBD1 (5 bases). Per the germline V gene, CDR1 is SGHDT and CDR2 is YYEEEE. Trimming shortened V by 7 bases and J by 11 bases, and 19 bases separated the two germline ends. The CDR3 runs to 13 residues. The CDR3 sequence: CASRTTPRGAIYF. The CDR3 nucleotides are TGTGCCAGCCGTACCACTCCGCGGGGGGCCATATATTTT.

The rearrangement links TRBV6-2 or TRBV6-3 to TRBJ2-1; 7 bases line up with TRBD1. The CDR3 length is 15 residues. Germline values: CDR1 MNHEY, CDR2 SVGEGT. The ends lost 5 bases at V and 0 bases at J; junction bases unmatched: 4. The CDR3 sequence is CASSRQGSSYNEQFF. The DNA of the CDR3 is TGTGCCAGCAGTCGACAGGGTAGCTCCTACAATGAGCAGTTCTTC.

In this sample, this clone is medium-sized (0.01 to 0.1%). The chain is built from TRBV24-1 and TRBJ1-5, with 9 nucleotides matching TRBD1. Trimming took 4 bases from V and 6 from J; bases not matched to a gene: 6. The CDR3 consists of 15 residues. The germline V gene encodes CDR1 KGHDR and CDR2 SFDVKD. CDR3 in amino acids: CATSDWDRAIQPQHF. DNA for the CDR3: TGTGCCACCAGTGACTGGGACAGGGCAATTCAGCCCCAGCATTTT.

The chain is built from TRBV2 and TRBJ2-1, with a possible D match to TRBD2 (6 bases). Germline CDR1 is SNHLY and CDR2 is FYNNEI. This CDR3 has 15 amino acids. V dropped 8 bases and J dropped 3 bases, with 17 bases sitting between them. CDR3 nucleotides: TGTGCCAGCCACGCCGGGACTCCCAACTACAATGAGCAGTTCTTC. Its protein is CASHAGTPNYNEQFF. Complete variable domain (other parts from reference TRBV2 and TRBJ2-1): EPEVTQTPSHQVTQMGQEVILRCVPISNHLYFYWYRQILGQKVEFLVSFYNNEISEKSEIFDDQFSVERPDGSNFTLKIRSTKLEDSAMYFCASHAGTPNYNEQFFGPGTRLTVL.

The chain joins TRBV7-3 to TRBJ2-1; 7 positions agree with TRBD1. Germline V gene lookup returns CDR1 SGHTA and CDR2 FQGTGA. This CDR3 spans 16 amino acids. The junction had 13 bases not matched to a gene; V was cut back by 8 bases and J by 3 bases. CDR3 nucleotide sequence: TGTGCCAGCCGAAGAGGGGGCCATATAAACTACAATGAGCAGTTCTTC. Its protein product is CASRRGGHINYNEQFF. Full variable domain (outside the CDR3, taken from reference TRBV7-3 and TRBJ2-1): GAGVSQTPSNKVTEKGKYVELRCDPISGHTALYWYRQSLGQGPEFLIYFQGTGAADDSGLPNDRFFAVRPEGSVSTLKIQRTERGDSAVYLCASRRGGHINYNEQFFGPGTRLTVL.

The chain carries TRBV7-9 and TRBJ2-5; perhaps TRBD1 as D (5 bases). The CDR3 runs 14 residues. In germline, CDR1 is SEHNR, CDR2 FQNEAQ (reference sequence). Trimming pared 8 bases from V and 7 bases from J, leaving 20 bases between. The CDR3 region has the DNA TGTGCCAGCCTTTCAGGGTCCATGGACGGGACCCAGTACTTC. Amino acids: CASLSGSMDGTQYF.

With respect to this clone: The same CDR3 is also encoded by other DNA sequences in this sample. The chain is built from TRBV28 and TRBJ2-7; 7 nucleotides agree with TRBD1. J gave up 1 base and V 6 bases, and 3 bases lay outside the gene matches. Looked up from germline, CDR1 is MDHEN and CDR2 is SYDVKM. The CDR3 is 13 amino acids. The CDR3 loop is CASRPGQSYEQYF. The CDR3 coding sequence is TGTGCCAGCAGACCGGGACAGTCCTACGAGCAGTACTTC.

The chain joins TRBV11-2 to TRBJ2-4; D might be TRBD2 (6 bases). V was shortened by 5 bases and J by 15 bases, with 20 bases between the two germline ends. This CDR3 spans 13 amino acids. In germline, CDR1 is SGHAT, CDR2 FQNNGV. The chain's CDR3 is CASSRRLDTALYF. For the CDR3, the DNA is TGTGCCAGCAGCCGAAGACTAGACACGGCTTTGTACTTC. Combining the CDR3 with reference TRBV11-2 and TRBJ2-4 gives the whole variable domain EAGVAQSPRYKIIEKRQSVAFWCNPISGHATLYWYQQILGQGPKLLIQFQNNGVVDDSQLPKDRFSAERLKGVDSTLKIQPAKLEDSAVYLCASSRRLDTALYFGAGTRLSVL.

This chain connects TRBV14 to TRBJ2-5; 9 nucleotides line up with TRBD1. Germline V gives CDR1 SGHDN, CDR2 FVKESK. CDR3 length: 17 residues. Germline trimming cut 2 bases from V and 1 base from J; bases unmatched to any gene: 8. DNA for the CDR3: TGTGCCAGCAGCCAATTAGGCGGACAGGGGTCCCAAGAGACCCAGTACTTC. This gives the protein CASSQLGGQGSQETQYF.

J is TRBJ2-3 and V is TRBV4-1, with TRBD1 identical over 7 bases. The CDR3 totals 17 residues. Germline V gene lookup returns CDR1 MGHRA and CDR2 YSYEKL. The V and J ends lost 2 bases and 3 bases, in that order; junction bases with no gene match: 11. CDR3 nucleotide sequence: TGCGCCAGCAGCCAACACCGACAGGGAGTGGGGACAGATACGCAGTATTTT. The encoded protein is CASSQHRQGVGTDTQYF.

The V and J genes are TRBV6-5 and TRBJ2-3; weak D call: TRBD2 (6 bases). The CDR3 consists of 15 residues. The V end was cut by 2 bases, the J end by 3 bases, with 12 bases between. Germline V lookup: CDR1 MNHEY, CDR2 SVGAGI. The CDR3 here is CASSYGAGKTDTQYF. In DNA, the CDR3 is TGTGCCAGCAGTTACGGAGCGGGCAAAACAGATACGCAGTATTTT.

The chain joins TRBV24-1 to TRBJ1-6; D remains ambiguous. Per the germline V gene, CDR1 is KGHDR and CDR2 is SFDVKD. CDR3 length: 13 amino acids. Trimming pared 4 bases from V and 7 bases from J, leaving 7 bases between. The CDR3 protein is CATSETANSPLHF. CDR3 DNA sequence: TGTGCCACCAGTGAAACAGCAAATTCACCCCTCCACTTT.

The chain uses TRBV5-1 and TRBJ2-5, with 7 bases aligning to TRBD1. This CDR3 region has 14 residues. V was pared by 3 bases and J by 1 base, with 3 bases of the junction left unmatched. Germline CDR1 is SGHRS and CDR2 is YFSETQ. The CDR3 nucleotides are TGCGCCAGCAGCTCCGGGACAGCCCAAGAGACCCAGTACTTC. Amino acids: CASSSGTAQETQYF.

DNA of the CDR3: TGTGCCATCAGTGGGGTGGGGAGCTCCTACGAGCAGTACTTC. This encodes CAISGVGSSYEQYF. The genes are TRBV10-3 and TRBJ2-7; weak D call: TRBD2 (5 bases). The CDR3 has 14 residues. V was clipped by 4 bases and J by 0 bases, with 10 bases between them. Per germline, CDR1 ENHRY and CDR2 SYGVKD.

The chain carries TRBV7-9 and TRBJ1-2; D is ambiguous. Germline V lookup: CDR1 SEHNR, CDR2 FQNEAQ (reference sequence). CDR3 length: 13 amino acids. V was cut by 3 bases and J by 4 bases, with 9 bases left in between. This chain's CDR3 is CASSFGQLYGYTF. CDR3 DNA: TGTGCCAGCAGCTTTGGGCAGCTCTATGGCTACACCTTC.

The genes are TRBV28 and TRBJ2-7; TRBD2 matches 7 bases. The CDR3 contains 15 residues. V shed 6 bases and J 0 bases; nucleotides not matched to a gene: 8. Germline V gene sequence: CDR1 MDHEN, CDR2 SYDVKM. The CDR3 spells CASSRGVGSSYEQYF. The CDR3, as DNA: TGTGCCAGCAGCCGGGGGGTTGGGTCCTCCTACGAGCAGTACTTC.

This chain links TRBV24-1 with TRBJ2-1; 11 nucleotides line up with TRBD2. CDR3 length equals 17 residues. V gave up 3 bases and J gave up 6 bases; unmatched junction bases: 9. The germline V gene encodes CDR1 KGHDR and CDR2 SFDVKD. The CDR3 loop reads CATSDPGGTSGVNEQFF. Written as DNA, the CDR3 is TGTGCCACCAGTGATCCAGGAGGGACTAGCGGTGTCAATGAGCAGTTCTTC.

The J gene is TRBJ1-1, the V gene TRBV2, with 8 bases lining up with TRBD1. The ends lost 3 bases at V and 7 bases at J; junction bases unmatched: 4. CDR1 and CDR2 from the germline V gene are SNHLY and FYNNEI. The CDR3 consists of 13 residues. CDR3 sequence reads: CASSEYRGGEAFF. The CDR3 nucleotides read TGTGCCAGCAGTGAGTACAGGGGGGGTGAAGCTTTCTTT.

The V call is TRBV5-1, the J call TRBJ1-1, with D possibly being TRBD1 (6 bases). Trimming removed 4 bases from V and 5 bases from J, with 15 bases in between. CDR1 is SGHRS and CDR2 is YFSETQ in the germline V gene. This CDR3 comprises 14 residues. This CDR3 is CASSPRDTGTEAFF. CDR3 nucleotides: TGCGCCAGCAGCCCCCGGGACACCGGTACTGAAGCTTTCTTT.

The J gene is TRBJ2-3, the V gene TRBV19; 11 bases line up with TRBD1. The CDR3 covers 16 residues. The J segment lost 0 bases and the V segment lost 9 bases, leaving 8 bases of the junction unmatched. Germline lookup yields CDR1 LNHDA and CDR2 SQIVND (reference sequence). CDR3 DNA: TGTGCCAGCCGGGACAGGGGGACCTTTAGCACAGATACGCAGTATTTT. Amino acid sequence: CASRDRGTFSTDTQYF.

The rearrangement joins TRBV12-3 or TRBV12-4 to TRBJ1-1; no firm D call. The V end was cut by 2 bases, the J end by 2 bases, with 6 bases between. The CDR3 extends over 13 amino acids. This CDR3 is CASSLIRNTEAFF. CDR3 DNA sequence: TGTGCCAGCAGTTTAATCAGAAACACTGAAGCTTTCTTT.

This chain joins TRBV3-1 (or the pseudogene TRBV3-2) and TRBJ2-7; D is undetermined. The CDR3 consists of 13 residues. The V and J ends lost 4 bases and 4 bases respectively, with 11 bases between them. CDR1 LGHDT and CDR2 YNNKEL come from the germline V gene (reference sequence). Written as DNA, the CDR3 is TGTGCCAGCAGCCGACTTGGTTTGTACGAGCAGTACTTC. As protein: CASSRLGLYEQYF.

This clone was counted a few times. The chain links TRBV10-3 to TRBJ1-3, with a tentative D call TRBD1 (6 bases). With 5 bases removed from V and 0 bases from J, the gap between germline ends came to 11 bases. This CDR3 has 15 amino acids. Germline CDR1 reads ENHRY; CDR2 reads SYGVKD. CDR3 in DNA: TGTGCCATCAGTCGGGACACCATCTCTGGAAACACCATATATTTT. It translates to CAISRDTISGNTIYF.

This chain links TRBV7-7 with TRBJ2-2; D is undetermined. This CDR3 has 13 residues. V lost 5 bases and J lost 4, with 8 bases in between. Germline assignment: CDR1 SSHAT and CDR2 FNYEAQ (reference sequence). CDR3 coding DNA: TGTGCCAGCAGCCCTAATCCCACCGGGGAGCTGTTTTTT. Its protein product is CASSPNPTGELFF.

This clone was detected only a few times. The chain has TRBV5-4 and TRBJ2-7; 7 bases are shared with TRBD2. CDR1 SGHNT and CDR2 YYREEE come from the germline V gene (reference sequence). The V segment lost 2 bases and the J segment 3 bases; nucleotides outside the gene matches: 11. This CDR3 contains 16 residues. As DNA, the CDR3 is TGTGCCAGCAGCTTCGGCGGCACTAGCGAGGGCTACGAGCAGTACTTC. Translation gives CASSFGGTSEGYEQYF.

In its sample, this clone was seen a few times. The V call is TRBV7-9, the J call TRBJ2-7, with a weak D call TRBD2 (7 bases). Germline V CDR1 and CDR2: SEHNR, FQNEAQ (reference sequence). V was cut by 5 bases and J by 2 bases, with 16 bases left in between. The CDR3 totals 15 residues. The CDR3 is CASSRGGGATYEQYF. CDR3 DNA: TGTGCCAGCAGCCGCGGGGGCGGGGCCACCTACGAGCAGTACTTC.

The chain combines TRBV2 with TRBJ2-1; TRBD2 agrees at 8 bases. J was trimmed by 9 bases and V by 7 bases; bases with no gene match: 14. Germline loops: CDR1 SNHLY, CDR2 FYNNEI. The CDR3 covers 15 residues. The CDR3 bases are TGTGCCAGCACGAGCGGGACTAGTATCTTTGGTGAGCAGTTCTTC. Its protein is CASTSGTSIFGEQFF.

This clone was detected once. This chain links TRBV29-1 with TRBJ1-6; possibly TRBD1 for D (5 bases). V gave up 7 bases and J gave up 5 bases, with 12 bases separating them. The CDR3 consists of 13 residues. Germline V gene sequence: CDR1 SQVTM, CDR2 ANQGSEA. CDR3 nucleotide sequence: TGCAGCGCAGCCCGGACAAATAATTCACCCCTCCACTTT. It encodes CSAARTNNSPLHF.

J is TRBJ2-7 and V is TRBV19, with D possibly TRBD2 on 6 matching bases. V was shortened by 1 base and J by 4 bases, with 11 bases between the two germline ends. Germline V gene sequence: CDR1 LNHDA, CDR2 SQIVND (reference sequence). This CDR3 contains 14 residues. The CDR3 bases are TGTGCCAGTAGTATAGCCCCGGGAGAGTACGAGCAGTACTTC. It encodes CASSIAPGEYEQYF.

This chain links TRBV11-1 with TRBJ2-3; 9 nucleotides match TRBD1. The CDR3 spans 14 residues. V was pared by 3 bases and J by 4 bases, with 2 bases of the junction left unmatched. The V gene's germline CDR1 is SGHAT and CDR2 FQDESV (reference sequence). The DNA for the CDR3 is TGTGCCAGCAGCTTCGGGACAGGGTCAGATACGCAGTATTTT. It is translated as CASSFGTGSDTQYF.

CDR3 amino acids: CSGRLAVDTQYF. CDR3 sequence (DNA): TGCAGCGGGAGACTAGCAGTAGATACGCAGTATTTT. V usage is TRBV29-1 and J usage is TRBJ2-3; 7 bases match TRBD2. Germline CDR1 SQVTM, CDR2 ANQGSEA. The CDR3 consists of 12 residues. J gave up 5 bases and V 7 bases, and 6 bases lay outside the gene matches.

The V and J genes are TRBV6-1 and TRBJ2-3; TRBD1 matches at 10 bases. CDR3 length: 15 amino acids. The germline V gene encodes CDR1 MNHNS and CDR2 SASEGT. V lost 3 bases and J lost 7; bases outside the gene matches: 7. DNA of the CDR3: TGTGCCAGCAGTGATGGTGGGACAGGGGTGAATACGCAGTATTTT. Amino acids: CASSDGGTGVNTQYF.